What follows are 32 T cell receptor beta chains derived from one specimen sequenced in a study of PD-1 blockade in classical Hodgkin lymphoma. TCRdb's copy holds only in-frame clones and misses some; the assay was immunoSEQ multiplex PCR. The sample yields about 44,000 clones, around three fifths seen once. Time point denoted: cycle 4 day 1 (C4D1), after 5 to 7 weeks of nivolumab. With no exception, relapse followed autologous stem cell transplantation in all patients, and brentuximab vedotin exposure varied. This specimen was peripheral blood mononuclear cells (PBMCs), taken before the fourth cycle of nivolumab. The receptors shown here come from a human donor with classical Hodgkin lymphoma.

CDR3: CASSVTARSSYEQYF. The DNA of the CDR3 is TGTGCCAGCAGCGTAACCGCCAGGAGCTCCTACGAGCAGTACTTC. V usage is TRBV9 and J usage is TRBJ2-7; D remains ambiguous. The CDR3 spans 15 residues. Trimming removed 1 base from V and 0 bases from J, with 11 bases in between. Germline loops: CDR1 SGDLS, CDR2 YYNGEE.

The table lists this clone with a few counts. The rearrangement uses TRBV6-1 and TRBJ1-2; D unclear. The germline V and J ends were trimmed by 5 bases and 5 bases, with 12 bases remaining between them. The germline CDR1 and CDR2 sequences are MNHNS and SASEGT. CDR3 length: 13 amino acids. This CDR3 reads CASSFEQSYGYTF. The DNA of the CDR3 is TGTGCCAGCAGTTTCGAGCAATCGTATGGCTACACCTTC.

The rearrangement links TRBV21-1 to TRBJ1-4; the table calls TRBD1, which could not be checked here. TRBV21-1 is a listed pseudogene. The CDR3 totals 16 residues. Here the CDR3 reads CASSKVPRTGNEKLFF. CDR3 coding DNA: TGTGCCAGCAGCAAAGTTCCAAGGACAGGCAATGAAAAACTGTTTTTT.

This chain links TRBV6-1 with TRBJ1-1; D call uncertain. Germline CDR1 is MNHNS and CDR2 is SASEGT. V dropped 6 bases and J dropped 2 bases, with 4 bases sitting between them. The CDR3 extends over 11 amino acids. The CDR3 spells CASRGNTEAFF. CDR3 sequence (DNA): TGTGCCAGCAGGGGAAACACTGAAGCTTTCTTT.

Points on this clone: This sample includes further DNA sequences coding for the same CDR3. J is TRBJ2-1 and V is TRBV18; D possibly corresponds to TRBD1 (5 bases). This CDR3 has 16 residues. In germline, CDR1 is KGHSH, CDR2 LQKENI. Deletions cut 3 bases from V and 1 base from J, with 13 bases between. This CDR3 reads CASSPPRDRSYNEQFF. In DNA form, the CDR3 reads TGTGCCAGCTCACCTCCCCGAGACAGATCCTACAATGAGCAGTTCTTC.

The chain recombines TRBV29-1 with TRBJ2-5, with 7 bases matching TRBD2. Germline lookup yields CDR1 SQVTM and CDR2 ANQGSEA. The V segment lost 7 bases and the J segment 7 bases; nucleotides outside the gene matches: 15. This CDR3 region has 14 residues. The CDR3 loop reads CSGFRRGASGTQYF. DNA of the CDR3: TGCAGCGGGTTCAGGAGGGGAGCTAGCGGGACCCAGTACTTC.

This chain connects TRBV4-3 to TRBJ1-2; possibly TRBD1 for D (5 bases). Germline CDR1 reads LGHNA; CDR2 reads YSLEER. Trimming shortened V by 0 bases and J by 2 bases, and 16 bases separated the two germline ends. This CDR3 is 17 amino acids long. This CDR3 is CASSQDSPGQGNYGYTF. For the CDR3, the DNA is TGCGCCAGCAGCCAAGATAGTCCTGGCCAGGGCAACTATGGCTACACCTTC.

The rearrangement uses TRBV4-1 and TRBJ1-2; D is perhaps TRBD1 (5 bases). The ends were cut back, 0 bases at V and 2 bases at J, with 13 bases in the middle. Germline lookup yields CDR1 MGHRA and CDR2 YSYEKL. The CDR3 is 16 residues long. In nucleotides, the CDR3 is TGCGCCAGCAGCCAAGATCCAGGGACGCTAAACTATGGCTACACCTTC. Translated: CASSQDPGTLNYGYTF.

This sequence joins TRBV6-7 and TRBJ1-6; perhaps TRBD1 as D (5 bases). TRBV6-7 is noted as an ORF with a role that remains uncertain. The ends were cut back, 6 bases at V and 9 bases at J, with 9 bases in the middle. This CDR3 is built from 12 residues. CDR3 nucleotide sequence: TGTGCCAGCAGCCAGGGTTCTTCACCCCTCCACTTT. This gives the protein CASSQGSSPLHF.

This chain connects TRBV11-3 to TRBJ2-3; no definite D call. This CDR3 region has 11 residues. Trimming removed 2 bases at V and 3 bases at J, with 0 bases between. Germline V gives CDR1 SGHNT, CDR2 YENEEA. CDR3 nucleotides: TGTGCCAGCAGCTTAACAGATACGCAGTATTTT. It translates to CASSLTDTQYF.

The chain combines TRBV28 with TRBJ2-1; TRBD1 agrees at 9 bases. The V segment lost 3 bases and the J segment 3 bases; nucleotides outside the gene matches: 6. From germline, CDR1 is MDHEN and CDR2 SYDVKM. The CDR3 loop spans 16 amino acids. CDR3 residues: CASSFLGTGYYNEQFF. The CDR3 DNA sequence: TGTGCCAGCAGTTTCCTCGGGACAGGGTACTACAATGAGCAGTTCTTC.

This chain links TRBV18 with TRBJ1-4; 11 bases match TRBD1. In germline, CDR1 is KGHSH, CDR2 LQKENI. V lost 4 bases, J lost 5 bases, and 0 bases stayed unmatched. This CDR3 has 14 amino acids. The CDR3: CASSRDRGNEKLFF. The CDR3 coding sequence is TGTGCCAGCTCACGGGACAGGGGGAATGAAAAACTGTTTTTT.

The genes are TRBV6-6 and TRBJ2-7, with 7 positions matching TRBD1. Germline CDR1 reads MNHNY; CDR2 reads SVGAGI (reference sequence). Trimming cost V 4 bases and J 0 bases; bases outside gene matches: 6. There are 15 residues in the CDR3. The CDR3, as DNA: TGTGCCAGCAGTTCTATCGGACAGGACTCCTACGAGCAGTACTTC. It yields the protein CASSSIGQDSYEQYF.

The chain has TRBV27 and TRBJ2-3; 7 bases map to TRBD1. The CDR3 totals 12 residues. J was trimmed by 6 bases and V by 5 bases; bases with no gene match: 2. Per the germline V gene, CDR1 is MNHEY and CDR2 is SMNVEV (reference sequence). The CDR3 region is CASSPTGDTQYF. The CDR3 DNA reads as TGTGCCAGCAGTCCGACAGGGGATACGCAGTATTTT.

The V call is TRBV4-2, the J call TRBJ2-1, with D unclear. Between the trimmed V and J ends, which lost 0 bases and 8 bases, there was a span of 20 bases. Germline V gives CDR1 LGHNA, CDR2 YNFKEQ. CDR3 length: 17 amino acids. The CDR3 region is CASSQDREAYLYYEQFF. Written as DNA, the CDR3 is TGTGCCAGCAGCCAAGATCGAGAAGCCTATTTATACTATGAGCAGTTCTTC.

This clone was counted only a few times. V gene TRBV7-2 combines with J gene TRBJ2-7; D might be TRBD1 (6 bases). Germline CDR1 is SGHTA and CDR2 is FQGNSA. Between the trimmed V and J ends, which lost 5 bases and 2 bases, there was a span of 10 bases. CDR3 length equals 13 residues. CDR3 amino acids: CASSQGQPYEQYF. CDR3 in DNA: TGTGCCAGCAGCCAAGGACAGCCCTACGAGCAGTACTTC.

The chain is built from TRBV28 and TRBJ2-3; D not resolved. Germline V gene lookup returns CDR1 MDHEN and CDR2 SYDVKM. V shed 7 bases and J shed 5 bases, with 22 bases lying between them. The CDR3 contains 16 residues. The CDR3 DNA reads TGTGCCAGCATGGGTCTTCACGAGCAGGTCATAGATACGCAGTATTTT. Translating gives CASMGLHEQVIDTQYF.

This clone has more than one count but fewer than ten. This chain joins TRBV29-1 and TRBJ1-5; 11 nucleotides match TRBD1. Trimming cost V 7 bases and J 2 bases; bases outside gene matches: 7. Germline-derived CDR1 and CDR2 are SQVTM and ANQGSEA. The CDR3 runs 15 residues. CDR3 sequence reads: CSAGTGGSGNQPQHF. Written as DNA, the CDR3 is TGCAGCGCAGGGACAGGGGGTTCGGGCAATCAGCCCCAGCATTTT.

The chain employs TRBV7-2 and TRBJ2-5; TRBD1 might be the D (6 bases). The CDR3 has 16 amino acids. In germline, CDR1 is SGHTA, CDR2 FQGNSA. V lost 3 bases and J lost 2, with 16 bases in between. This chain's CDR3 is CASSFPGAGEQETQYF. CDR3 nucleotides: TGTGCCAGCAGCTTTCCTGGGGCAGGGGAACAAGAGACCCAGTACTTC.

This chain uses TRBV30 with TRBJ1-3; D call uncertain. Germline CDR1 GTSNPN, CDR2 SVGIG (reference sequence). This CDR3 has 16 amino acids. Trimming pared 0 bases from V and 0 bases from J, leaving 12 bases between. The CDR3 DNA sequence: TGTGCCTGGAGTGTTACCGGGAGAAGCTCTGGAAACACCATATATTTT. Amino acid sequence: CAWSVTGRSSGNTIYF. The complete variable domain, with remaining parts taken from reference TRBV30 and TRBJ1-3, reads SQTIHQWPATLVQPVGSPLSLECTVEGTSNPNLYWYRQAAGRGLQLLFYSVGIGQISSEVPQNLSASRPQDRQFILSSKKLLLSDSGFYLCAWSVTGRSSGNTIYFGEGSWLTVV.

The table lists this clone with a few counts. The chain has TRBV6-5 and TRBJ2-5; D remains unclear. Germline V lookup: CDR1 MNHEY, CDR2 SVGAGI. This CDR3 has 14 amino acids. Trimming removed 0 bases at V and 5 bases at J, with 10 bases between. CDR3 protein: CASSYSRTRETQYF. The CDR3 DNA sequence: TGTGCCAGCAGTTACTCGAGGACCCGGGAGACCCAGTACTTC.

The rearrangement uses TRBV4-1 and TRBJ2-7, with TRBD1 matching 9 bases. Germline CDR1 and CDR2: MGHRA and YSYEKL. Trimming took 6 bases from V and 3 from J; bases not matched to a gene: 9. The CDR3 totals 15 residues. The CDR3 sequence: CASRRTGTGLYEQYF. The CDR3 DNA reads as TGCGCCAGCAGACGAACCGGGACAGGGCTCTACGAGCAGTACTTC.

To note about this clone: This CDR3 is also generated by other DNA sequences in the sample. V is TRBV18 and J is TRBJ2-2; D is possibly TRBD1 or TRBD2 (6 bases each). This CDR3 comprises 15 residues. The ends were cut back, 4 bases at V and 0 bases at J, with 9 bases in the middle. Per germline, CDR1 KGHSH and CDR2 LQKENI. CDR3 residues: CASSRGTPNTGELFF. The CDR3 region has the DNA TGTGCCAGCTCACGCGGGACACCGAACACCGGGGAGCTGTTTTTT.

In regard to this clone: Other DNA sequences in this sample translate to the same CDR3. This rearrangement joins TRBV18 to TRBJ1-6; D unclear. V lost 3 bases to trimming and J lost 10 bases, with 10 bases between them. The CDR3 has 13 residues. Germline CDR1 reads KGHSH; CDR2 reads LQKENI. CDR3 DNA sequence: TGTGCCAGCTCACCCGGGGATGGGTCACCCCTCCACTTT. It codes for CASSPGDGSPLHF.

This chain joins TRBV7-3 and TRBJ2-1, with 9 bases matching TRBD2. After removal of 7 bases from V and 6 bases from J, the junction contained 10 bases not matched to a gene. The length of the CDR3 is 15 residues. Germline values: CDR1 SGHTA, CDR2 FQGTGA. CDR3 sequence reads: CASKSTSGGVNEQFF. For the CDR3, the DNA is TGTGCCAGCAAATCGACTAGCGGTGGGGTCAATGAGCAGTTCTTC.

This CDR3 is CATSRDYSLNTEAFF. In DNA, the CDR3 is TGTGCCACCAGCAGAGATTATAGCCTCAACACTGAAGCTTTCTTT. The chain carries TRBV15 and TRBJ1-1, with D uncertain. The V end was cut by 0 bases, the J end by 2 bases, with 10 bases between. The length of the CDR3 is 15 residues. Germline values: CDR1 LNHNV, CDR2 YYDKDF (reference sequence).

This chain uses TRBV19 with TRBJ2-3; 11 positions agree with TRBD1. V lost 1 base and J lost 6; bases outside the gene matches: 3. Per germline, CDR1 LNHDA and CDR2 SQIVND (reference sequence). The CDR3 has 15 residues. CDR3 residues: CASSIGGQGADTQYF. In DNA form, the CDR3 reads TGTGCCAGTAGTATAGGTGGACAGGGGGCGGATACGCAGTATTTT.

About this clone itself: The identical CDR3 is also encoded by other nucleotide sequences in the sample. The chain employs TRBV30 and TRBJ2-4; D ambiguous. V dropped 3 bases and J dropped 0 bases, with 3 bases sitting between them. CDR1 is GTSNPN and CDR2 is SVGIG in the germline V gene (reference sequence). The CDR3 has 12 residues. The CDR3 DNA sequence: TGTGCCTGGAGGGGAGCCAAAAACATTCAGTACTTC. This sequence encodes CAWRGAKNIQYF.

The V call is TRBV20-1, the J call TRBJ2-3; D is uncertain. The germline V gene encodes CDR1 DFQATT and CDR2 SNEGSKA (reference sequence). The CDR3 totals 10 residues. V lost 3 bases to trimming and J lost 4 bases, with 2 bases between them. CDR3 in DNA: TGCAGTGCTAGCCCAGATACGCAGTATTTT. It codes for CSASPDTQYF.

The V and J genes are TRBV4-1 and TRBJ2-7; 11 nucleotides agree with TRBD2. CDR1 is MGHRA and CDR2 is YSYEKL in the germline V gene. The CDR3 has 18 residues. The J segment lost 3 bases and the V segment lost 4 bases, leaving 14 bases of the junction unmatched. CDR3 DNA sequence: TGCGCCAGCAGCCCGGGGATCGTCGCTAGCGGGAGGATCTACGAGCAGTACTTC. Translation: CASSPGIVASGRIYEQYF.

The sample holds a few counts of this clone. The chain has TRBV19 and TRBJ2-3; maybe TRBD2 (5 bases). The length of the CDR3 is 13 residues. Germline values: CDR1 LNHDA, CDR2 SQIVND (reference sequence). Trimming shortened V by 4 bases and J by 8 bases, and 13 bases separated the two germline ends. The CDR3 here is CASSSPPRGTQYF. In DNA, the CDR3 is TGTGCCAGTAGTAGCCCTCCCCGGGGTACGCAGTATTTT.

J is TRBJ2-5 and V is TRBV7-8; D gene unclear. CDR3 size: 13 residues. V was cut by 4 bases and J by 1 base, with 7 bases left in between. The germline CDR1 and CDR2 sequences are SGHVS and FQNEAQ. In nucleotides, the CDR3 is TGTGCCAGCAGCTACGACATCCAAGAGACCCAGTACTTC. Protein sequence: CASSYDIQETQYF.